This is a list of T cell receptor beta chains from one sample in a study of T cells in Graves' hyperthyroidism and ophthalmopathy. TCRdb reanalysed the multiplex PCR reads using MiXCR and keeps one entry per CDR3 protein. This sample has 250,000 to 400,000 distinct CDR3 sequences, with approximately 15% found just once. Sequencing was done on a sample of blood. These receptors all come from a woman between 35 and 50 years old with Graves' ophthalmopathy. Each CDR3 is given without its conserved first and last residue. A D gene is named only where the DNA matches it firmly.

J gene,D gene,V gene,CDR3 protein
TRBJ2-7,.,TRBV20-1,SASSGYEQY
TRBJ1-2,.,TRBV3-1,ASSPTASGGSGYGYT
TRBJ2-7,.,TRBV12-3/TRBV12-4,ASHDQGSSYEQY
TRBJ1-2,.,TRBV7-9,ASAEASSHGYT
TRBJ2-5,TRBD2,TRBV27,ASSRLAGEGETQY
TRBJ1-1,.,TRBV30,ASRSGGEAF
TRBJ2-1,TRBD1,TRBV7-8,ASNPGQGVDNEQF
TRBJ1-4,TRBD1,TRBV7-9,ASSFGQGNNEKLF
TRBJ2-7,.,TRBV7-6,ASSQQGTPYEQY
TRBJ2-2,.,TRBV15,ATSRNPPGSKTGELF
TRBJ2-1,TRBD2,TRBV7-6,ASSLVVGGAGNEQF
TRBJ2-7,.,TRBV7-2,ASSNRQSEQY
TRBJ1-4,.,TRBV7-2,ASRDQGEKLF
TRBJ2-7,.,TRBV7-2,ASSLGVGSYEQY
TRBJ2-1,TRBD1,TRBV7-8,ASSLERAGGSYNEQF
TRBJ2-1,TRBD1,TRBV20-1,SARVKSDRPYNEQF
TRBJ1-6,.,TRBV28,ASTFNNSPLH
TRBJ2-3,.,TRBV20-1,SARGVTALVTDTQY
TRBJ2-5,TRBD2,TRBV11-2,ASSPTGLASETQY
TRBJ1-2,.,TRBV24-1,ATSEGDQRGYA
TRBJ2-2,TRBD2,TRBV7-8,ASSPTKLGTSGFGANTGELF
TRBJ2-3,.,TRBV7-6,ASSLEAGGSTDTQY
TRBJ2-7,TRBD2,TRBV2,ASREQGLAGYEQY
TRBJ2-7,.,TRBV5-6,ASSLRVGAQY
TRBJ2-5,TRBD2,TRBV20-1,SAGRLTGLAGETQY
TRBJ2-7,TRBD2,TRBV5-1,ASSLARGAHYEQY
TRBJ2-1,.,TRBV5-4,ASSAGGTSYNEQF
TRBJ2-2,TRBD2,TRBV12-3/TRBV12-4,ASSFQSAGGVGELF
TRBJ1-5,.,TRBV6-1,ASSATWTNSNQPQH
TRBJ2-7,TRBD1,TRBV7-9,ASSLPGGTGLTYEQY
TRBJ1-1,TRBD1,TRBV5-1,ASSWDRGKNTEAF
TRBJ2-1,TRBD2,TRBV5-6,ASSLGGPDNEQF
TRBJ2-5,.,TRBV5-1,ASSPGQLGETQY
TRBJ2-5,.,TRBV7-8,ASSPLRGRGGETQY
TRBJ1-4,TRBD1,TRBV30,AWSALGTGWSEKLF
TRBJ1-6,.,TRBV14,ASSHVTGGPYNSPLH
TRBJ2-3,.,TRBV5-1,ASSFEQDSPRGDTQY
TRBJ1-2,TRBD1,TRBV2,ATQMGPGQGYGYT
TRBJ1-1,TRBD1,TRBV29-1,SVVRDRGEAF
TRBJ2-1,TRBD1,TRBV5-1,ASSLEGQGVPLYNEQF
TRBJ2-5,TRBD2,TRBV4-1,ASSQGIGRAGETQY